This T cell receptor (beta chain) stems from a study of regulatory and conventional T cells in RAG deficiency. V shed 0 bases and J shed 2 bases, with 7 bases lying between them. The CDR3 is 15 amino acids. CDR1 and CDR2 (germline): MNHNS, SASEGT. Sequencing used immunoSEQ multiplex PCR; TCRdb keeps in-frame clones, though not all of them. Seen here are more than 9,000 clones, around 92% observed once, and the top ten hold roughly 1.3%. The sorted regulatory T cells were CD4+, CD25-high and CD127-low, with genomic DNA sequenced. These data are also associated with another study on regulatory T cells. As that study records: Primers: 52 TRBV forward and 13 TRBJ reverse.

The sample taken for sequencing was Tregs sorted from blood. This clonotype was obtained from a human donor in good health. The chain links TRBV6-1 to TRBJ2-2; no firm D call. DNA of the CDR3: TGTGCCAGCAGTGAAGCTGGGGTAAACACCGGGGAGCTGTTTTTT. This gives the protein CASSEAGVNTGELFF.